This T cell receptor (beta chain) came from a study of cytomegalovirus exposure and HLA in healthy donors (dated by TCRdb to about 2017). About the investigation overall: According to an earlier analysis of 450 to 650 of the donors, about 180 million T cells yielded approximately 120 million unique TCR beta sequences and about 300 Gb of sequence data. Donor age, sex, ethnicity and CMV serostatus were compiled alongside the repertoire data. Among the roughly 380 genotyped donors, about 85% belonged to the genetic ancestry cluster associated with self-reported Caucasian donors. HLA typing included class I and class II loci at four-digit resolution. An early release covering around 630 HLA-typed donors comprised approximately 300 gigabases of sequencing data and 85 million to 100 million unique TCR sequences. A later genetic analysis used genome-wide SNP genotypes for about 65% of the roughly 670 donors, treating that subset as a discovery cohort. The study aimed to test whether signatures of past pathogen exposure could be identified by cataloging public T cell receptors. Besides the first cohort of roughly 640 subjects, a separate validation cohort made up of 90 to 150 different subjects was used. The number of donors typed differed by locus, with roughly 629-640 for A, B, C, DRB1 and DQB1, 522 for DQA1, over 600 for DPA1, and 472 for DPB1. To study patterns of TCR occurrence, a later analysis re-analyzed previously published TCR beta repertoires from several hundred donors and added high-resolution HLA genotyping. The study profiled the T cell repertoires of 550 to 700 subjects by immunosequencing and related them to cytomegalovirus serostatus. On average, roughly 250,000 unique TCR beta nucleotide sequences were sequenced per donor among some 420 genotyped donors of the cohort, with 15% to 20% of those sequences being non-productive. An earlier analysis of a few hundred of the donors applied high-throughput TCR beta sequencing to assess whether each TCR beta V gene segment acted as functional or pseudogenic. High-throughput TCR immunosequencing, statistical association of individual TCRs with disease status, and machine learning were combined to predict cytomegalovirus infection status. All discovery cohort repertoires had been generated using a single sequencing platform. Because of strong linkage in the cohort, a few DR-DQ haplotypes were treated as single units for association and clustering. In the later analysis, no new phenotypic data were used to find candidate immune exposures; instead, reliance was placed on TCR beta sequences and their occurrence across donors.

The cohort comprised around 700 healthy bone marrow donors. Cohort members were all nominally healthy when sampled, although unrecorded immune exposures were likely present. The donor was CMV seronegative and was included in the group of a few hundred seronegative cohort members. A peripheral blood sample was collected from each donor, and TCR beta sequencing was performed on peripheral blood mononuclear cells. Genomic DNA was extracted from the blood cell samples with the Qiagen DNeasy Blood Extraction Kit. The library was prepared using the immunoSEQ multiplex PCR assay. A mixture of 60 forward primers for TCR Vbeta segments and 13 reverse primers for TCR Jbeta segments was used in the multiplex PCR. A multiplex PCR assay on genomic DNA amplified the CDR3 region of rearranged TCR beta genes. On the Illumina HiSeq System, the amplified TCR beta libraries were sequenced as 87-base-pair reads. Turning to the authors' computational methods: A later analysis tallied 75 million to 85 million unique TCR beta chains across the 550 to 850 repertoires, and around 12 million of those chains were shared by two or more donors. A nearest-neighbor algorithm error-corrected the raw reads and collapsed the reads into unique sequences, merging closely related sequences to remove PCR and sequencing errors. To assign V, D and J gene segments, CDR3 sequences were aligned to IMGT reference sequences. For a sequence to be retained, at least a six-nucleotide match to both a V gene segment and a J gene segment was required. A rearrangement was called productive if the CDR3 had no stop codons and remained in frame with V and J, and every other rearrangement was called non-productive. Following IMGT convention, CDR3 was defined as the stretch from the second conserved V-encoded cysteine to the conserved J-encoded phenylalanine. Sequences without an unambiguous match to a single V gene segment were excluded from the earlier analysis of several hundred of the donors. An earlier analysis of 587 of the donors called V segments functional above 56.7% productive rearrangements and segregating when the between-donor standard deviation exceeded 5%. To diagnose cytomegalovirus status from the catalog of TCR beta chain sequences, a statistical classification framework was built. A later analysis assigned V and J genes by comparing TCR nucleotide sequences with IMGT/GENE-DB human TR gene sequences. The TCRdist pipeline was used in a later analysis to assign CDR3 sequences and most-parsimonious VDJ recombination scenarios. In a later analysis, each TCR beta chain was defined by its CDR3 amino acid sequence together with its V-gene family, and reads lacking a unique V-gene family were excluded. A later analysis removed 550 to 650 highly shared, low-generation-probability nucleotide sequences to deal with suspected cross-contamination and a sequencing artifact. In a later analysis, a clonal expansion index was calculated for each public chain from normalized within-repertoire ranks of inferred template counts. Generation probabilities in a later analysis came from a VDJ recombination model fitted to out-of-frame rearrangements, and those results were checked against IGoR. In a later analysis, TCR-TCR, TCR-HLA and TCR-CMV co-occurrence was scored with hypergeometric tests, and a repertoire-size bias correction was applied to TCR pairs. In a later analysis, false discovery rates were estimated by permuting HLA or CMV assignments 20 times. In a later analysis, co-occurring TCRs were grouped using DBSCAN, with TCRdist sequence similarity added in when clustering inside HLA-allele-positive subsets. Repertoires with fewer than 30,000 or more than 120,000 public chains were left out of co-occurrence clustering, as were about five repertoires with anomalous nucleotide sharing. What TCRdb holds here is the immuneACCESS table cut down to in-frame rearrangements. Part of the clones is not present; checked against another copy, under half of the missing clones reflect an unresolved V gene, and the others are unexplained. V and J calls and clone size are those listed in that table; D and trimming were worked out from the DNA. This sample holds a few hundred thousand clones; roughly 89% were observed only once. Of the sample, around 1% falls within the top ten clones.

The paper as a whole reports these results and caveats: A later analysis found that TCR association rates varied across HLA loci, with DRB1 alleles showing the most associated TCRs and HLA-C alleles the fewest. Linkage disequilibrium might explain the correlated functional status among segregating V segments, but an unknown experimental factor could not be ruled out. A later genetic analysis associated a missense DCLRE1C variant with V-gene and J-gene trimming of TCR beta chains, and an independent cohort replicated the association. The sequencing pipeline was judged likely to have produced a cluster of highly shared sequence variants as a technical artifact. Only TCR beta chains were sequenced in this cohort, and the absence of alpha or paired-chain data limited detectable features. According to a later analysis, parvovirus B19, influenza, CMV and Epstein-Barr virus appeared linked to several top co-occurrence clusters. In a later analysis, more than 15,000 TCR beta sequences were associated with specific HLA alleles at a false discovery rate of 0.05. A further reported finding was that TCR beta sequences accurately predicted the HLA-A and HLA-B alleles for most subjects in the first cohort. Sequencing depth was assumed to be roughly uniform across donors in the presence/absence analyses, though that assumption may not hold. The 87-base-pair reads could not distinguish some IMGT-functional V segments, including TRBV6-2 and TRBV6-3, so those segments were excluded. Because counts were too low, roughly 17 rarely observed V segments, including chromosome 9 orphons, were left out of the earlier analysis of approximately 500 of the donors. In vitro tests confirmed that a few of the cytomegalovirus-associated TCR beta chains recognize cytomegalovirus antigens. The study gave a list of 150 to 200 TCR beta chains associated with cytomegalovirus. In a later analysis, HLA-associated TCR beta chains showed more clonal expansion and lower generation probabilities than non-associated chains that were equally common. Because HLA typing was missing for some donors at each locus, association tests included only the typed subset. Cytomegalovirus status was reported to be diagnosed by the classifier with high specificity and sensitivity in both the original and validation cohorts. A later genetic analysis reported fewer N-insertions in productive TCRs among donors in an Asian-associated ancestry cluster than the roughly 690-donor mean. While some public TCRs were present in many individuals, most TCR sequences turned up only very rarely across donors. The authors suggested that the approach could potentially be generalized to other disease states and immunological phenotypes. Strong co-occurrence of HLA alleles, especially DR and DQ, made assigning TCR associations to individual alleles difficult. In an earlier analysis of around 600 of the donors, most TCR beta V segments were observed in productive rearrangements about 90% or about 30% of the time, broadly matching IMGT annotations. In a later analysis, most CMV-associated TCR beta chains were found to appear HLA-restricted, with HLA associations seemingly driven largely by CMV exposure. CMV serostatus was the only immune exposure information available for the cohort.

The CDR3 goes from the cysteine to the phenylalanine over 15 residues. Only the CDR3 region is kept as DNA, spanning 45 bases read in frame from base 1. Based on the germline V gene, the CDR1 and CDR2 sequences are SGHDT and YYEEEE. V lost 0 bases and J lost 2 bases, and the count of bases not matched to a germline gene is 3. Notes on this clone: The specificity of this receptor is unknown. Base qualities were left out, and no much larger clone turns up one base away.

Source material: PBMCs. The source is a young woman in good health and CMV-seronegative. The V and J segments used are TRBV5-6 and TRBJ2-7; 9 of the junction bases match TRBD1. Here the CDR3 is given as CASSLVGTGPYEQYF. The sequenced DNA: TGTGCCAGCAGCTTGGTAGGGACAGGGCCCTACGAGCAGTACTTC.